This T cell receptor beta chain was retrieved from a study of T cell responses to AZD1222 COVID-19 vaccine. Data came from immunoSEQ multiplex PCR; TCRdb stores just in-frame clones and leaves some out. The table includes 50,000 to 55,000 clones, around 90% detected once. The study's findings and limits: Repertoire collection took place solely once the T cell response had peaked. An increase in Spike-specific TCR breadth and depth was observed after two AZD1222 doses. It should be noted that donors were predominantly white British and more often female, and clonal diversity was possibly underestimated. Vaccine-related CD4 TCRs covered spike, predominating at 160-218 and 743-854.

This clone was counted between two and nine times. Antigen: not known. The starting material was peripheral blood, obtained 28 days after the second AZD1222 dose. This TCR was sampled from an adult who received the AZD1222 COVID-19 vaccine.

The CDR3 loop reads CAWSHPWGSGRQVDTQYF. The CDR3 DNA sequence: TGTGCCTGGAGTCACCCCTGGGGGAGCGGGAGACAGGTAGATACGCAGTATTTT. V usage is TRBV30 and J usage is TRBJ2-3, with 8 bases identical to TRBD2. The CDR3 consists of 18 residues. V dropped 2 bases and J dropped 5; count of bases not matched to a gene: 18. In germline, CDR1 is GTSNPN, CDR2 SVGIG (reference sequence).